These T cell receptor beta chains were read from a single sample in a study of blood T cell repertoires in COVID-19. This table comes from immunoSEQ multiplex PCR, and its TCRdb copy is limited to in-frame clones, with some not included. The sample consists of about 210,000 clones, 83% of them appearing once. The sequenced material came from peripheral blood. The receptors derive from a woman in her thirties or forties with active or convalescent COVID-19. The conserved cysteine and the conserved F or W are not part of the CDR3 here. Each record gives: J gene, V gene, CDR3 protein.

>TRBJ2-3|TRBV4-2
ASSRTDTSTDTQY
>TRBJ1-6|TRBV9
ASSPRTNHNSPLH
>TRBJ1-1|TRBV10-1
ASSESGVGRTEAF
>TRBJ1-2|TRBV21-1
ASRGEGQGCDGYT
>TRBJ1-2|TRBV11-2
ASSLRPGQLSYGYT
>TRBJ2-3|TRBV21-1
ASSNAPLRECGTDTQY
>TRBJ2-1|TRBV7-3
ASSLTSGAYNEQF
>TRBJ2-3|TRBV4-3
ASSQTADTQY
>TRBJ2-5|TRBV6-5
ASRRTLEETQY
>TRBJ2-2|TRBV5-6
ASSLVAGTGELF
>TRBJ1-5|TRBV18
ASSLRGGRSQPQH
>TRBJ2-1|TRBV6-1
ASSDPRGTGLPNEQF
>TRBJ1-1|TRBV30
AWSVPGRGPEAF
>TRBJ1-1|TRBV6-6
ASSPLRGVNGTEAF
>TRBJ1-6|TRBV28
ASSFATAPDSPLH
>TRBJ1-1|TRBV19
ASSIPWAGVHSEAF
>TRBJ2-1|TRBV4-1
ASSQDLADSSNEQF
>TRBJ1-1|TRBV5-4
ASSVLLTGGGIEAF
>TRBJ1-1|TRBV27
ASSLSAGDLDTEAF
>TRBJ2-3|TRBV28
ATRQSTDTQY
>TRBJ1-1|TRBV7-7
ASSLDRNTEAF
>TRBJ2-3|TRBV12-3/TRBV12-4
ASSLGGTNTQY
>TRBJ2-1|TRBV7-3
ASSSGADNEQF
>TRBJ2-7|TRBV6-6
ASRHSYEQY
>TRBJ2-7|TRBV11-3
ASSFRQGVYEQY
>TRBJ2-3|TRBV2
ASRVAESTDTQY
>TRBJ1-6|TRBV2
ASREGGAAESPLH
>TRBJ1-1|TRBV11-3
ASTVKPARGDSEAF
>TRBJ1-2|TRBV7-2
ASSSRGGGDYGYT
>TRBJ2-3|TRBV7-2
ASSLGRGRISDTQY
>TRBJ2-7|TRBV4-2
ASSHGIAGGTYEQY
>TRBJ2-1|TRBV7-9
ASSPLTGYNEQF
>TRBJ1-4|TRBV10-3
AISPDRGQGEKLF
>TRBJ1-2|TRBV19
ASRWTGALTRYGYT
>TRBJ2-7|TRBV7-2
ASSFSGGTAYEQY
>TRBJ2-1|TRBV18
ASSPGLLNEQF
>TRBJ1-6|TRBV19
ASRSHSQGRNSPLH
>TRBJ2-1|TRBV30
AWRTRLEDYNEQF
>TRBJ2-7|TRBV14
ASSQGPGTYEQY
>TRBJ2-7|TRBV30
AWSAGTGVLYEQY
>TRBJ1-6|TRBV7-9
ASSLVDRGDSPLH
>TRBJ2-1|TRBV6-5
ASREREGYNEQF
>TRBJ2-5|TRBV3-1/TRBV3-2
ASSQDTKTQY
>TRBJ2-1|TRBV7-3
ASSLYQGYNEQF
>TRBJ1-2|TRBV4-3
ASSQVADTNYGYT
>TRBJ2-1|TRBV15
ATSRDLAGEQF
>TRBJ2-5|TRBV20-1
SASGGGVAGYQETQY
>TRBJ1-5|TRBV27
ASSLKRGVSNQPQH
>TRBJ1-4|TRBV5-1
ASSLFQGNEKLF
>TRBJ1-1|TRBV18
ASSPLTGELTEAF
>TRBJ2-3|TRBV7-2
ASSYPGQAVTSTDTQY
>TRBJ1-2|TRBV30
AWTPPGQGRGYT
>TRBJ2-2|TRBV30
ARKTSGSTANTGELF
>TRBJ2-5|TRBV24-1
ATSDPNLTGQETQY